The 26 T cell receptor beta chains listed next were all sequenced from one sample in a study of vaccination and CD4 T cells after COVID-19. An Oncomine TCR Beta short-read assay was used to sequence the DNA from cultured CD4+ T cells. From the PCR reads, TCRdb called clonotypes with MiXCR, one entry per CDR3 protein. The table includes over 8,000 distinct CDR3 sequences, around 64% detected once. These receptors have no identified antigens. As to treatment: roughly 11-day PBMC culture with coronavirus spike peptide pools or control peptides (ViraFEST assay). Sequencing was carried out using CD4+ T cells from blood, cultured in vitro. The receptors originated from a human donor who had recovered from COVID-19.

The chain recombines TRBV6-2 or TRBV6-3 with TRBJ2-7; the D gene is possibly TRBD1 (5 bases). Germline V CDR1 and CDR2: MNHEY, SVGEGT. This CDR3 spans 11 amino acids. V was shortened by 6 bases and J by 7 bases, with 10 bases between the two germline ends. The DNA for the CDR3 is TGTGCCAGCAGCCCCTACAGGGAGCAGTACTTC. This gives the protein CASSPYREQYF.

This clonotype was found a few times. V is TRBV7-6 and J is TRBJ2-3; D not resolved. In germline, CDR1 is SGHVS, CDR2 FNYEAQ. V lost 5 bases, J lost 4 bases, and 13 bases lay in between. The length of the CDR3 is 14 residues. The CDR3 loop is CASSPTHWADTQYF. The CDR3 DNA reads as TGTGCCAGCAGCCCCACACATTGGGCAGATACGCAGTATTTT.

CDR3 DNA sequence: TGTGCCAGCAGCCAGAGGACATCCCAGAGGACTGAAGCTTTCTTT. Residues: CASSQRTSQRTEAFF. The chain carries TRBV7-6 and TRBJ1-1, with TRBD1 as a possible D gene (5 bases). This CDR3 is 15 amino acids long. V was pared by 5 bases and J by 5 bases, with 18 bases between. Germline V gene lookup returns CDR1 SGHVS and CDR2 FNYEAQ.

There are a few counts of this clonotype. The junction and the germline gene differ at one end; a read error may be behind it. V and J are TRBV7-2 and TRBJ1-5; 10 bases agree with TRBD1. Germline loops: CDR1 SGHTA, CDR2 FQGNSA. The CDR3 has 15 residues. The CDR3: CASSLGQGANQSQHF. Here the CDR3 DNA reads TGTGCCAGCAGCTTAGGACAGGGGGCCAATCAGTCCCAGCATTTT.

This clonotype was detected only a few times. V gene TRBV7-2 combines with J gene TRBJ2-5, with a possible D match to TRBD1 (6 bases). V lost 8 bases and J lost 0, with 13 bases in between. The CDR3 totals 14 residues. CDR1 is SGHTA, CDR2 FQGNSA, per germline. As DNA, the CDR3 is TGTGCCAGCCAGACTGGGGGCAACCAAGAGACCCAGTACTTC. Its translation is CASQTGGNQETQYF.

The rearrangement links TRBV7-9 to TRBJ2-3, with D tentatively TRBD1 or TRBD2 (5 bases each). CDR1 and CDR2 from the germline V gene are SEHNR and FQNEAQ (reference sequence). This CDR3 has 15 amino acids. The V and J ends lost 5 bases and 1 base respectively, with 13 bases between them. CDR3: CASSDEGRGTDTQYF. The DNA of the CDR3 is TGTGCCAGCAGCGACGAGGGACGGGGCACAGATACGCAGTATTTT.

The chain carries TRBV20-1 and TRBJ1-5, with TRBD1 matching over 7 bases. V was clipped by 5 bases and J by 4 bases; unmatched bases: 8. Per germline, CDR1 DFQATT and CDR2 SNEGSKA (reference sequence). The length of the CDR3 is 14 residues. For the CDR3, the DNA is TGCAGTGCTTCAGCCGGGACAGTTAATCAGCCCCAGCATTTT. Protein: CSASAGTVNQPQHF.

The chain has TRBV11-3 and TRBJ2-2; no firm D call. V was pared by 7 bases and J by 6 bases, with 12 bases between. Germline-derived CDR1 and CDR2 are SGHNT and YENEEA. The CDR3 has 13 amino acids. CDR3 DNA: TGTGCCAGCACCCCTCTGGGTGCCGGGGAGCTGTTTTTT. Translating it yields CASTPLGAGELFF.

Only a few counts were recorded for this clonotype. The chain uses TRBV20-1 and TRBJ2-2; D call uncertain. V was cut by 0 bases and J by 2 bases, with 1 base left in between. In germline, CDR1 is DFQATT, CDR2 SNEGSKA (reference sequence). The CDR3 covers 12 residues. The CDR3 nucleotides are TGCAGTGCTAGAGATAACACCGGGGAGCTGTTTTTT. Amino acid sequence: CSARDNTGELFF.

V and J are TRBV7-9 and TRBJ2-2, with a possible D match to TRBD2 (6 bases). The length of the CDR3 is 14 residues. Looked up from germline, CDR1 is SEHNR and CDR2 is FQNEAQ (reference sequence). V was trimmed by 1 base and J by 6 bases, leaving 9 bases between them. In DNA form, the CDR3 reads TGTGCCAGCAGCTTAGACGGAGGGCCCGGGGAGCTGTTTTTT. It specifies CASSLDGGPGELFF.

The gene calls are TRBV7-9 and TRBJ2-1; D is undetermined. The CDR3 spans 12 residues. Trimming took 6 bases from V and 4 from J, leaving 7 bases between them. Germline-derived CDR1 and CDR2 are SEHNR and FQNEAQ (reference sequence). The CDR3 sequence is CASSSLYNEQFF. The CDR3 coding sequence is TGTGCCAGCAGTAGCTTGTACAATGAGCAGTTCTTC. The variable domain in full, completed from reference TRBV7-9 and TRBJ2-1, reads DTGVSQNPRHKITKRGQNVTFRCDPISEHNRLYWYRQTLGQGPEFLTYFQNEAQLEKSRLLSDRFSAERPKGSFSTLEIQRTEQGDSAMYLCASSSLYNEQFFGPGTRLTVL.

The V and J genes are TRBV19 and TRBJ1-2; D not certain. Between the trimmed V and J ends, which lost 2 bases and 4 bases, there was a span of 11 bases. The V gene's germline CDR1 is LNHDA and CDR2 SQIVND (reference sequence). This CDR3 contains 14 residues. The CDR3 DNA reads TGTGCCAGTAGTATACCGGACGGAACCTATGGCTACACCTTC. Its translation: CASSIPDGTYGYTF.

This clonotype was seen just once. The CDR3 bases are TGTGCCAGCAGCTCCTTGGCAGGCTATGGCTACACCTTC. Residues: CASSSLAGYGYTF. This chain connects TRBV7-8 to TRBJ1-2, with no clear D. Deletions cut 4 bases from V and 4 bases from J, with 10 bases between. This CDR3 is 13 amino acids long. Germline V gives CDR1 SGHVS, CDR2 FQNEAQ.

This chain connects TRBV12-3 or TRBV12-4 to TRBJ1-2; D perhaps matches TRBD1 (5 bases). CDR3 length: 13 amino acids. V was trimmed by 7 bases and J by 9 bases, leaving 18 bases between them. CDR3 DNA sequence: TGTGCCAGCACCTCGATGGGGCCTGAGAGCTACACCTTC. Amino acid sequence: CASTSMGPESYTF.

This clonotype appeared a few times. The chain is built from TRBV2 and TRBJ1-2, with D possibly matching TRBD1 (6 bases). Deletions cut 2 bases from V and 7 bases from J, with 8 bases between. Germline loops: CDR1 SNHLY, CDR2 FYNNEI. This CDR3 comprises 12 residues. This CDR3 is CASSERGAGYTF. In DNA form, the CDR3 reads TGTGCCAGCAGTGAAAGGGGGGCTGGCTACACCTTC.

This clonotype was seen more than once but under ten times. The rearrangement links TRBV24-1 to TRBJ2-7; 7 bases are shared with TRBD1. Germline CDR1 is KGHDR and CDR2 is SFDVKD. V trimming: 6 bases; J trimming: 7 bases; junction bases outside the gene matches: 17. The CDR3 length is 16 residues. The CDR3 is CATSTSETGMFGEQYF. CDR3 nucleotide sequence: TGTGCCACCAGTACCAGCGAGACAGGGATGTTTGGGGAGCAGTACTTC.

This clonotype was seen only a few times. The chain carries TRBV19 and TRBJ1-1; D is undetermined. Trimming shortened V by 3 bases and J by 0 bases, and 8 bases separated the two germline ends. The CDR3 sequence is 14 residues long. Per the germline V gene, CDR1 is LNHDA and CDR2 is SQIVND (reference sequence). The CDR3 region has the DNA TGTGCCAGTAGTATTACGGGAATGAACACTGAAGCTTTCTTT. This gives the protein CASSITGMNTEAFF.

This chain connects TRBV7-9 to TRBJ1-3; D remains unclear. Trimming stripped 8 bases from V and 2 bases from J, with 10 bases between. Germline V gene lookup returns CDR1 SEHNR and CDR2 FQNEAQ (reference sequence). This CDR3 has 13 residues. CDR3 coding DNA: TGTGCCAGCCATCTAGGCCCTGGAAACACCATATATTTT. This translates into CASHLGPGNTIYF.

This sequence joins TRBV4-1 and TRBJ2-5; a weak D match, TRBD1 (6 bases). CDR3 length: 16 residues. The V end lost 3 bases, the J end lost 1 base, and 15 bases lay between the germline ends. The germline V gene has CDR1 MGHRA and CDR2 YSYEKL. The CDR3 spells CASSQVPTGFQETQYF. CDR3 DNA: TGCGCCAGCAGCCAGGTCCCCACAGGGTTCCAAGAGACCCAGTACTTC.

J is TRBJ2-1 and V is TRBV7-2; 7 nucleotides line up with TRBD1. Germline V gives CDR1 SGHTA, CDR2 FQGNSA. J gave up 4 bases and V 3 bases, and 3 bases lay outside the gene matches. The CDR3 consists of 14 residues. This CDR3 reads CASSLRGPYNEQFF. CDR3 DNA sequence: TGTGCCAGCAGCTTGAGGGGGCCATACAATGAGCAGTTCTTC.

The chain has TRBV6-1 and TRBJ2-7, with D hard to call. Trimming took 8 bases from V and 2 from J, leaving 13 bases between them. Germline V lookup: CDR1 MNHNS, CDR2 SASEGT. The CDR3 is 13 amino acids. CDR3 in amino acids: CASVGDLPYEQYF. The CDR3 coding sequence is TGTGCCAGCGTCGGCGACTTGCCCTACGAGCAGTACTTC.

CDR3 DNA: TGTGCCAGCAGGAAACATCTCCTATACGAGCAGTACTTC. Amino acids: CASRKHLLYEQYF. The chain carries TRBV6-1 and TRBJ2-7; D not resolved. Germline CDR1 reads MNHNS; CDR2 reads SASEGT. The germline V and J ends were trimmed by 6 bases and 4 bases, with 13 bases remaining between them. CDR3 size: 13 residues.

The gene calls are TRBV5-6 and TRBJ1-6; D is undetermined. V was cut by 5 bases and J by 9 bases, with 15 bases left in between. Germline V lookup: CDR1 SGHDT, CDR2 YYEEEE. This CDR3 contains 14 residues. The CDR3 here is CASRKWGVGSPLHF. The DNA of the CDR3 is TGTGCCAGCAGGAAGTGGGGTGTAGGTTCACCCCTCCACTTT.

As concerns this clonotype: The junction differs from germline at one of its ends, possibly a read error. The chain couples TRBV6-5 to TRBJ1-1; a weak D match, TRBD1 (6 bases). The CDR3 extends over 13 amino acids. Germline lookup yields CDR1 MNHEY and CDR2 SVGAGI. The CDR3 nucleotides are TGTGTCAGCAGTTACAACAGGGAAGGTTGGGCTTTCTTT. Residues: CVSSYNREGWAFF.

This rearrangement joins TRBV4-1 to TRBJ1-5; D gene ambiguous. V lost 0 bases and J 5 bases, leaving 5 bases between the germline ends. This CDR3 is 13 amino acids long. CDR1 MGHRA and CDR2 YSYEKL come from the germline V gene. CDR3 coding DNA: TGCGCCAGCAGCCAAGATAGGGATCAGCCCCAGCATTTT. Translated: CASSQDRDQPQHF.

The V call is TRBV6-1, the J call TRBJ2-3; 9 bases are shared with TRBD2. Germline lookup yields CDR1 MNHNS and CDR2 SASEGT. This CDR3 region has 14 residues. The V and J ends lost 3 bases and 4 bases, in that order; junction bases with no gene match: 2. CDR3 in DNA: TGTGCCAGCAGTGAGGCGGGAGGGGCAGATACGCAGTATTTT. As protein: CASSEAGGADTQYF.